The 30 T cell receptor beta chains reported below all come from one sample, sequenced in a study of blood T cell repertoires in COVID-19. Method: immunoSEQ multiplex PCR; TCRdb's copy keeps in-frame clones and lacks some. Of hundreds of thousands of clones detected, about 89% appear once; the ten largest clones hold around 2%. Sequencing was performed on PBMCs or T cells enriched from blood (not recorded which). The receptors shown here come from a woman between 18 and 29 years old who had recovered from COVID-19.

The chain recombines TRBV4-3 with TRBJ2-4; 8 bases are a match to TRBD2. CDR1 is LGHNA and CDR2 is YSLEER in the germline V gene. The V gene end was trimmed by 0 bases and the J gene end by 4 bases; junction bases not matched to a gene: 2. The CDR3 length is 15 residues. CDR3 DNA: TGCGCCAGCAGCCAAGACGGCGGGGGGAAAAACATTCAGTACTTC. Residues: CASSQDGGGKNIQYF.

About this clone itself: The junction departs from the called germline gene at one end, perhaps through a read error. Written as DNA, the CDR3 is TGTGCCAGCAGCCTAGCCCCTAGCGGGTCCGCCTACGAGCAGTACTTC. Translation gives CASSLAPSGSAYEQYF. This chain joins TRBV7-9 and TRBJ2-7; TRBD2 agrees at 8 bases. Germline V gene sequence: CDR1 SEHNR, CDR2 FQNEAQ (reference sequence). CDR3 size: 16 residues.

V is TRBV9 and J is TRBJ1-2; no clear D. Trimming removed 4 bases from V and 2 bases from J, with 18 bases in between. The CDR3 runs to 16 residues. Germline CDR1 is SGDLS and CDR2 is YYNGEE. The CDR3 reads CASSPLGLGSNYGYTF. CDR3 sequence (DNA): TGTGCCAGCAGCCCACTCGGTTTAGGGAGCAACTATGGCTACACCTTC. Combining the CDR3 with reference TRBV9 and TRBJ1-2 gives the whole variable domain DSGVTQTPKHLITATGQRVTLRCSPRSGDLSVYWYQQSLDQGLQFLIQYYNGEERAKGNILERFSAQQFPDLHSELNLSSLELGDSALYFCASSPLGLGSNYGYTFGSGTRLTVV.

The chain recombines TRBV2 with TRBJ2-1; 9 nucleotides agree with TRBD2. CDR1 is SNHLY, CDR2 FYNNEI, per germline. This CDR3 has 14 residues. V trimming: 6 bases; J trimming: 2 bases; junction bases outside the gene matches: 2. Written as DNA, the CDR3 is TGTGCCAGCAGAGGCGGGAGGGCCTACAATGAGCAGTTCTTC. It encodes CASRGGRAYNEQFF.

The rearrangement joins TRBV4-1 to TRBJ1-6; TRBD1 agrees at 9 bases. Per germline, CDR1 MGHRA and CDR2 YSYEKL. The CDR3 is 20 amino acids. The junction had 9 bases not matched to a gene; V was cut back by 0 bases and J by 0 bases. The CDR3 reads CASSQEIPGQGASYNSPLHF. The DNA for the CDR3 is TGCGCCAGCAGCCAAGAGATCCCGGGACAGGGAGCCTCCTATAATTCACCCCTCCACTTT.

This rearrangement joins TRBV9 to TRBJ2-5; maybe TRBD1 (6 bases). Trimming shortened V by 4 bases and J by 1 base, and 14 bases separated the two germline ends. The CDR3 runs to 15 residues. Germline CDR1 and CDR2: SGDLS and YYNGEE. The CDR3 DNA reads as TGTGCCAGCAGCCTTACGACAGGCGCCCAAGAGACCCAGTACTTC. Encoded protein: CASSLTTGAQETQYF.

The chain couples TRBV7-8 to TRBJ2-5, with D unresolved. V lost 5 bases and J lost 8, with 6 bases in between. CDR1 SGHVS and CDR2 FQNEAQ come from the germline V gene. The CDR3 has 10 residues. The chain's CDR3 is CASSPGTQYF. CDR3 DNA: TGTGCCAGCAGCCCAGGAACCCAGTACTTC.

This clone was detected once. CDR3 in DNA: TGTGCCAGCAGAGTAGGAGATGAAAAACTGTTTTTT. Its protein product is CASRVGDEKLFF. This chain uses TRBV11-3 with TRBJ1-4; unclear D gene. The CDR3 has 12 residues. Germline V lookup: CDR1 SGHNT, CDR2 YENEEA. V lost 6 bases and J lost 6, with 8 bases in between.

The chain carries TRBV12-3 or TRBV12-4 and TRBJ1-2; perhaps TRBD1 as D (5 bases). This CDR3 comprises 13 residues. V was trimmed by 6 bases and J by 2 bases, leaving 10 bases between them. The DNA for the CDR3 is TGTGCCAGCAGCGACAGAACAAACTATGGCTACACCTTC. Its translation: CASSDRTNYGYTF.

This clone turned up a few times. The chain combines TRBV21-1 with TRBJ1-5. TRBV21-1 is given as a pseudogene. This CDR3 contains 15 residues. CDR3 DNA: TGTGCCAGCAGCATGCGACTGTCTAGCAATCAGCCCCAGCATTTT. It translates to CASSMRLSSNQPQHF.

The rearrangement joins TRBV5-1 to TRBJ2-7, with 7 bases aligning to TRBD1. The germline CDR1 and CDR2 sequences are SGHRS and YFSETQ. The CDR3 covers 16 residues. V shed 2 bases and J 1 base; nucleotides not matched to a gene: 9. DNA for the CDR3: TGCGCCAGCAGCTTTCCCGACAGGGTAGGATCCTACGAGCAGTACTTC. Residues: CASSFPDRVGSYEQYF.

The rearrangement links TRBV9 to TRBJ1-1; D possibly corresponds to TRBD1 (5 bases). The CDR3 consists of 15 residues. Germline CDR1 SGDLS, CDR2 YYNGEE. V was pared by 5 bases and J by 8 bases, with 22 bases between. The CDR3 coding sequence is TGTGCCAGCAGTCGGGGGGAGGGTCGGTGGTCGGAAGCTTTCTTT. As protein: CASSRGEGRWSEAFF. Together with reference TRBV9 and TRBJ1-1, the CDR3 gives the full variable domain: DSGVTQTPKHLITATGQRVTLRCSPRSGDLSVYWYQQSLDQGLQFLIQYYNGEERAKGNILERFSAQQFPDLHSELNLSSLELGDSALYFCASSRGEGRWSEAFFGQGTRLTVV.

This clone was observed a single time. The CDR3 is CASSLAGEGTEAFF. In nucleotides, the CDR3 is TGCGCCAGCAGCCTTGCAGGGGAGGGCACTGAAGCTTTCTTT. The chain joins TRBV5-1 to TRBJ1-1; weak D call: TRBD1 (6 bases). CDR1 SGHRS and CDR2 YFSETQ come from the germline V gene. Trimming took off 4 bases at V and 4 bases at J, with 14 bases between the two ends. There are 14 residues in the CDR3.

The chain combines TRBV27 with TRBJ2-2; 8 nucleotides agree with TRBD1. J was trimmed by 7 bases and V by 5 bases; bases with no gene match: 6. The germline gives CDR1 MNHEY, CDR2 SMNVEV (reference sequence). The length of the CDR3 is 14 residues. CDR3: CASSPDRGGGELFF. The DNA of the CDR3 is TGTGCCAGCAGTCCCGACAGGGGTGGCGGGGAGCTGTTTTTT.

V is TRBV28 and J is TRBJ1-5, with TRBD1 matching 9 bases. CDR1 and CDR2 (germline): MDHEN, SYDVKM. This CDR3 spans 15 amino acids. V shed 6 bases and J 5 bases; nucleotides not matched to a gene: 8. CDR3 nucleotide sequence: TGTGCCAGCAGCCTCAGGACAGGGGTTGATCAGCCCCAGCATTTT. As protein: CASSLRTGVDQPQHF.

This clone has just one count. The gene calls are TRBV6-5 and TRBJ1-1; no clear D gene. This CDR3 has 13 residues. V lost 11 bases and J 5 bases, leaving 18 bases between the germline ends. Germline CDR1 reads MNHEY; CDR2 reads SVGAGI. Here the CDR3 reads CAGRIGELTEAFF. The CDR3 DNA reads TGTGCCGGACGCATCGGGGAGTTAACTGAAGCTTTCTTT.

CDR3 sequence reads: CASSWGGRNSPLHF. The CDR3 DNA reads as TGTGCCAGCAGCTGGGGCGGACGTAATTCACCCCTCCACTTT. The chain recombines TRBV7-9 with TRBJ1-6, with D possibly being TRBD1 (5 bases). Germline values: CDR1 SEHNR, CDR2 FQNEAQ (reference sequence). V was cut by 4 bases and J by 6 bases, with 10 bases left in between. This CDR3 spans 14 amino acids.

This chain joins TRBV7-2 and TRBJ1-1; D possibly corresponds to TRBD1 (5 bases). Germline V lookup: CDR1 SGHTA, CDR2 FQGNSA. The CDR3 extends over 16 amino acids. With 2 bases removed from V and 3 bases from J, the gap between germline ends came to 16 bases. The CDR3 protein is CASSLTLGAGDTEAFF. Here the CDR3 DNA reads TGTGCCAGCAGCTTAACTTTAGGGGCAGGAGACACTGAAGCTTTCTTT.

The chain is built from TRBV10-3 and TRBJ1-2, with TRBD1 matching over 7 bases. The V gene end was trimmed by 6 bases and the J gene end by 3 bases; junction bases not matched to a gene: 7. Germline assignment: CDR1 ENHRY and CDR2 SYGVKD. CDR3 length: 14 residues. The CDR3 is CAISTDRVHYGYTF. DNA for the CDR3: TGTGCCATCAGCACCGACAGGGTTCACTATGGCTACACCTTC.

The chain couples TRBV5-4 to TRBJ2-1, with TRBD1 as a possible D gene (5 bases). V lost 0 bases, J lost 9 bases, and 13 bases lay in between. Germline CDR1 is SGHNT and CDR2 is YYREEE (reference sequence). The CDR3 sequence is 14 residues long. CDR3 coding DNA: TGTGCCAGCAGCTTGGTCGGTGGGGCGAGTGAGCAGTTCTTC. It specifies CASSLVGGASEQFF.

V and J are TRBV5-1 and TRBJ1-1, with D possibly being TRBD1 (5 bases). Trimming removed 2 bases at V and 1 base at J, with 6 bases between. The CDR3 spans 13 residues. Looked up from germline, CDR1 is SGHRS and CDR2 is YFSETQ. CDR3 in DNA: TGCGCCAGCAGCTTCAGGGCGAACACTGAAGCTTTCTTT. Its protein product is CASSFRANTEAFF.

This sequence joins TRBV2 and TRBJ2-3, with 12 nucleotides matching TRBD2. The CDR3 runs 15 residues. V lost 4 bases, J lost 4 bases, and 3 bases stayed unmatched. Per the germline V gene, CDR1 is SNHLY and CDR2 is FYNNEI. The CDR3 sequence: CASSVTSGSPDTQYF. For the CDR3, the DNA is TGTGCCAGCAGTGTGACTAGCGGGAGTCCAGATACGCAGTATTTT. Filled out from reference TRBV2 and TRBJ2-3, the complete variable domain reads EPEVTQTPSHQVTQMGQEVILRCVPISNHLYFYWYRQILGQKVEFLVSFYNNEISEKSEIFDDQFSVERPDGSNFTLKIRSTKLEDSAMYFCASSVTSGSPDTQYFGPGTRLTVL.

The V and J genes are TRBV3-1 (or the pseudogene TRBV3-2) and TRBJ1-1; TRBD1 is a possible D gene (6 bases). Germline lookup yields CDR1 LGHDT and CDR2 YNNKEL (reference sequence). Trimming pared 3 bases from V and 0 bases from J, leaving 17 bases between. CDR3 length: 17 residues. The CDR3 here is CASSQTRGGTMNTEAFF. The CDR3 DNA sequence: TGTGCCAGCAGCCAGACGCGTGGGGGCACGATGAACACTGAAGCTTTCTTT.

This chain joins TRBV2 and TRBJ1-1; 11 bases are a match to TRBD1. This CDR3 is built from 14 residues. Germline trimming cut 6 bases from V and 1 base from J; bases unmatched to any gene: 1. Germline V lookup: CDR1 SNHLY, CDR2 FYNNEI. This chain's CDR3 is CASSGQGANTEAFF. The CDR3 DNA follows: TGTGCCAGCAGCGGACAGGGGGCGAACACTGAAGCTTTCTTT.

This clone was detected only once. J is TRBJ1-1 and V is TRBV6-5; 7 positions agree with TRBD1. CDR1 is MNHEY and CDR2 is SVGAGI in the germline V gene. There are 14 residues in the CDR3. V was pared by 7 bases and J by 4 bases, with 9 bases of the junction left unmatched. The CDR3 DNA reads as TGTGCCAGCACTACGACAGGGTTGGGCACTGAAGCTTTCTTT. Translation: CASTTTGLGTEAFF.

V is TRBV5-1 and J is TRBJ2-7; 8 bases line up with TRBD1. The junction had 13 bases not matched to a gene; V was cut back by 5 bases and J by 3 bases. Germline-derived CDR1 and CDR2 are SGHRS and YFSETQ. The CDR3 has 16 amino acids. The CDR3: CASSYGSRTGSYEQYF. CDR3 nucleotides: TGCGCCAGCAGTTACGGATCTAGGACAGGGAGCTACGAGCAGTACTTC.

V is TRBV11-2 and J is TRBJ2-2; tentative D call: TRBD1 (6 bases). CDR1 and CDR2 from the germline V gene are SGHAT and FQNNGV. The CDR3 loop spans 16 amino acids. V was pared by 3 bases and J by 0 bases, with 11 bases between. DNA for the CDR3: TGTGCCAGCAGCTTCGGTCGGACAGCGAACACCGGGGAGCTGTTTTTT. Translated: CASSFGRTANTGELFF. Full variable domain (missing parts from reference TRBV11-2 and TRBJ2-2): EAGVAQSPRYKIIEKRQSVAFWCNPISGHATLYWYQQILGQGPKLLIQFQNNGVVDDSQLPKDRFSAERLKGVDSTLKIQPAKLEDSAVYLCASSFGRTANTGELFFGEGSRLTVL.

This sequence joins TRBV12-3 or TRBV12-4 and TRBJ2-7; no firm D call. This CDR3 contains 13 residues. V was pared by 3 bases and J by 0 bases, with 6 bases between. CDR3 sequence (DNA): TGTGCCAGCAGTTTCGCGGACTCCTACGAGCAGTACTTC. Amino acid sequence: CASSFADSYEQYF.

The DNA of the CDR3 is TGTGCCAGCAGGGCCCCCATGAACACTGAAGCTTTCTTT. Translating gives CASRAPMNTEAFF. This chain links TRBV6-5 with TRBJ1-1, with D hard to call. The V end was cut by 6 bases, the J end by 0 bases, with 8 bases between. Germline assignment: CDR1 MNHEY and CDR2 SVGAGI. This CDR3 is 13 amino acids long.

This sequence joins TRBV5-1 and TRBJ2-5, with 7 positions matching TRBD1. The J segment lost 3 bases and the V segment lost 4 bases, leaving 3 bases of the junction unmatched. The CDR3 covers 13 residues. The germline CDR1 and CDR2 sequences are SGHRS and YFSETQ. This CDR3 is CASSTGTEETQYF. The CDR3 region has the DNA TGCGCCAGCAGCACAGGGACAGAAGAGACCCAGTACTTC.